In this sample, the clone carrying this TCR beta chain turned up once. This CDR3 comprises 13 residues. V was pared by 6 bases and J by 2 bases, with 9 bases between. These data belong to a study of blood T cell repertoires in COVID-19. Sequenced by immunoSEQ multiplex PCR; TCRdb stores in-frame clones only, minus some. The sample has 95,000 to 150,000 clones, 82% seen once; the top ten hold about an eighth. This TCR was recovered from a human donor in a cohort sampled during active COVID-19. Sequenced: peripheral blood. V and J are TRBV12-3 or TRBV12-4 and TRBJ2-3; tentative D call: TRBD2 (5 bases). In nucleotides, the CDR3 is TGTGCCAGCAGCCTCCGGGACACAGATACGCAGTATTTT. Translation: CASSLRDTDTQYF.